This T cell receptor beta chain comes out of a study of cytomegalovirus exposure and HLA in healthy donors. Study-level results: The study recorded some 160 TCR beta chains that were cytomegalovirus-associated.

With respect to this clone: Its antigen is undetermined.

The PCR had 60 Vbeta and 13 Jbeta primers. The table came from immunoSEQ multiplex PCR; TCRdb's copy has only in-frame clones and leaves some out. The sample records 150,000 or so clones, 77% being singletons. Healthy bone marrow donors made up the donor group. The germline V gene has CDR1 SGHTA and CDR2 FQGNSA. V trimming: 3 bases; J trimming: 3 bases; junction bases outside the gene matches: 4. The CDR3 length is 14 residues. Sequencing input: PBMCs. The chain carries TRBV7-2 and TRBJ2-7; 8 bases are a match to TRBD1. This clonotype originated in a male donor in good health and CMV-seronegative. This chain's CDR3 is CASSFTGGSYEQYF. CDR3 bases: TGTGCCAGCAGCTTTACAGGGGGTAGCTACGAGCAGTACTTC. Based on the CDR3 plus reference TRBV7-2 and TRBJ2-7, the full variable domain is GAGVSQSPSNKVTEKGKDVELRCDPISGHTALYWYRQSLGQGLEFLIYFQGNSAPDKSGLPSDRFSAERTGGSVSTLTIQRTQQEDSAVYLCASSFTGGSYEQYFGPGTRLTVT.